Below are 20 T cell receptor beta chains sequenced from a single sample in a study of T-cell reconstitution after alpha-beta-depleted transplantation in children. TCRbeta library preparation incorporated unique molecular identifiers. TCRdb itself ran the PCR reads through MiXCR, one entry per CDR3 protein. The data contain a few hundred thousand distinct CDR3 sequences, around a tenth of them seen just once; the ten biggest clones take up 23%. The specimen comprised peripheral blood, sampled 180 days after TCRalphabeta/CD19-depleted stem cell transplant. The receptors here all came from a male patient between 2 and 10 years old who had a stem cell transplant for chronic granulomatous disease, so the T cells may come from the graft donor.

This clonotype occurred many times. The rearrangement uses TRBV5-1 and TRBJ2-5, with 13 bases fitting TRBD2. CDR3 size: 18 residues. J lost 4 bases, V lost 1 base, and 10 bases had no gene match. The germline V gene encodes CDR1 SGHRS and CDR2 YFSETQ. The DNA of the CDR3 is TGCGCCAGCAGCTTGCCCATCGGGACTAGCGGGGTGCGAGAGACCCAGTACTTC. Amino acids: CASSLPIGTSGVRETQYF.

This clonotype has ten or more counts. This rearrangement joins TRBV7-9 to TRBJ2-7, with D perhaps TRBD1 or TRBD2 (6 bases each). This CDR3 comprises 16 residues. The germline CDR1 and CDR2 sequences are SEHNR and FQNEAQ (reference sequence). The ends were cut back, 5 bases at V and 0 bases at J, with 17 bases in the middle. The CDR3 sequence: CASSTPPGGHSYEQYF. The CDR3 nucleotides read TGTGCCAGCAGCACTCCACCCGGGGGCCACTCCTACGAGCAGTACTTC.

This clonotype was counted at least ten times. The J gene is TRBJ2-7, the V gene TRBV5-1; tentatively, D is TRBD2 (6 bases). The CDR3 consists of 18 residues. V was pared by 3 bases and J by 0 bases, with 22 bases between. Germline assignment: CDR1 SGHRS and CDR2 YFSETQ. CDR3 protein: CASSSIRPEGRSSYEQYF. The DNA of the CDR3 is TGCGCCAGCAGCTCCATACGACCGGAGGGCCGGAGCTCCTACGAGCAGTACTTC.

The CDR3: CASSFSRWTSGTDTQYF. In nucleotides, the CDR3 is TGTGCCAGCAGCTTCAGCAGGTGGACTAGCGGCACAGATACGCAGTATTTT. The V call is TRBV7-2, the J call TRBJ2-3, with 9 bases fitting TRBD2. CDR1 SGHTA and CDR2 FQGNSA come from the germline V gene. Trimming at V came to 3 bases and at J to 1 base, leaving 8 bases not matched to a gene. The CDR3 totals 17 residues.

This clonotype was seen at least ten times. This sequence joins TRBV6-5 and TRBJ2-3; D is possibly TRBD2 (6 bases). V dropped 0 bases and J dropped 8 bases, with 12 bases sitting between them. From germline, CDR1 is MNHEY and CDR2 SVGAGI. There are 14 residues in the CDR3. CDR3 DNA: TGTGCCAGCAGTTACTCGACTAGGGAGGCTACGCAGTATTTT. Protein sequence: CASSYSTREATQYF.

This clonotype was counted once. The rearrangement joins TRBV11-2 to TRBJ2-7, with D perhaps matching TRBD2 (6 bases). Germline assignment: CDR1 SGHAT and CDR2 FQNNGV. There are 14 residues in the CDR3. Trimming shortened V by 2 bases and J by 7 bases, and 15 bases separated the two germline ends. This CDR3 reads CASSLNWVEGEQYF. The CDR3 bases are TGTGCCAGCAGCTTAAATTGGGTGGAGGGGGAGCAGTACTTC.

This clonotype appeared many times. The V gene is TRBV9, the J gene TRBJ2-7, with D possibly being TRBD1 or TRBD2 (6 bases each). The germline V gene has CDR1 SGDLS and CDR2 YYNGEE. The CDR3 is 13 residues long. V was cut by 0 bases and J by 6 bases, with 10 bases left in between. The DNA for the CDR3 is TGTGCCAGCAGCGTAGGGGGGGACACCGAGCAGTACTTC. It is translated as CASSVGGDTEQYF.

This clonotype was found many times. The V call is TRBV27, the J call TRBJ2-2, with TRBD1 identical over 9 bases. Trimming took 6 bases from V and 5 from J; bases not matched to a gene: 7. Germline CDR1 is MNHEY and CDR2 is SMNVEV (reference sequence). The CDR3 contains 15 residues. The CDR3 region is CASRPNRGRTGELFF. CDR3 nucleotides: TGTGCCAGCAGACCGAACAGGGGGCGGACCGGGGAGCTGTTTTTT.

This clonotype was observed at least ten times. The CDR3 reads CASSLDGARYNEQFF. In DNA, the CDR3 is TGTGCCAGCAGCTTAGATGGCGCCCGCTACAATGAGCAGTTCTTC. This chain links TRBV7-6 with TRBJ2-1; D remains ambiguous. CDR1 and CDR2 from the germline V gene are SGHVS and FNYEAQ. Deletions cut 1 base from V and 3 bases from J, with 10 bases between. The CDR3 is made up of 15 amino acids. The whole variable domain, filled in from reference TRBV7-6 and TRBJ2-1, reads GAGVSQSPRYKVTKRGQDVALRCDPISGHVSLYWYRQALGQGPEFLTYFNYEAQQDKSGLPNDRFSAERPEGSISTLTIQRTEQRDSAMYRCASSLDGARYNEQFFGPGTRLTVL.

The sample holds many counts of this clonotype. This chain links TRBV28 with TRBJ2-5; tentatively, D is TRBD2 (5 bases). CDR1 is MDHEN, CDR2 SYDVKM, per germline. The CDR3 loop spans 14 amino acids. Trimming left V 8 bases short and J 6 bases short, with 19 bases between. The DNA of the CDR3 is TGTGCCAGCCAAACTAGGATCTCTATCAAGACCCAGTACTTC. It is translated as CASQTRISIKTQYF.

With regard to this clonotype: This may stem from a read error, because a much larger clone lies one nucleotide away. The rearrangement links TRBV15 to TRBJ1-2; D possibly corresponds to TRBD1 (5 bases). The CDR3 contains 16 residues. CDR1 LNHNV and CDR2 YYDKDF come from the germline V gene (reference sequence). CDR3 region: CATSRGLGGANYGSTF. CDR3 bases: TGTGCCACCAGCAGAGGACTCGGGGGAGCGAACTATGGCTCCACCTTC.

V usage is TRBV12-3 or TRBV12-4 and J usage is TRBJ1-5; D unclear. V was clipped by 5 bases and J by 4 bases, with 9 bases between them. The CDR3 spans 13 residues. CDR3 protein: CASSAIPNQPQHF. CDR3 nucleotide sequence: TGTGCCAGCAGTGCCATTCCAAATCAGCCCCAGCATTTT.

This clonotype was seen ten or more times. J is TRBJ2-2 and V is TRBV20-1, with D maybe TRBD2 (6 bases). The CDR3 is 15 amino acids. Germline assignment: CDR1 DFQATT and CDR2 SNEGSKA (reference sequence). V lost 0 bases and J 5 bases, leaving 13 bases between the germline ends. The CDR3 loop is CSARDPGSSTGELFF. The CDR3, as DNA: TGCAGTGCTAGAGATCCCGGGAGTTCGACCGGGGAGCTGTTTTTT.

This clonotype was seen ten or more times. The J gene is TRBJ1-5, the V gene TRBV12-3 or TRBV12-4; D gene ambiguous. V was clipped by 5 bases and J by 5 bases, with 10 bases between them. The CDR3 loop spans 13 amino acids. The CDR3 nucleotides are TGTGCCAGCAGTAACCGATTGCATCAGCCCCAGCATTTT. Amino acids: CASSNRLHQPQHF.

This clonotype was recorded many times. The chain is built from TRBV29-1 and TRBJ2-3, with D tentatively TRBD1 or TRBD2 (5 bases each). CDR3 length equals 11 residues. V lost 7 bases and J 4 bases, leaving 9 bases between the germline ends. Germline CDR1 is SQVTM and CDR2 is ANQGSEA. In nucleotides, the CDR3 is TGCAGCGGCCAGGGAGCAGATACGCAGTATTTT. Amino acids: CSGQGADTQYF.

This clonotype was detected many times. The chain uses TRBV28 and TRBJ1-6; D is ambiguous. Germline CDR1 and CDR2: MDHEN and SYDVKM. Trimming took 3 bases from V and 8 from J, leaving 14 bases between them. The CDR3 totals 15 residues. CDR3 nucleotides: TGTGCCAGCAGTTTTGAACCTGGAGATGATTCACCCCTCCACTTT. Translating it yields CASSFEPGDDSPLHF.

The rearrangement links TRBV4-2 to TRBJ2-7; 10 positions match TRBD1. This CDR3 is 17 amino acids long. Germline V lookup: CDR1 LGHNA, CDR2 YNFKEQ. The trim removed 0 bases at V and 4 bases at J, leaving 9 bases unmatched. The CDR3 sequence: CASSQEAGGTGVYEQYF. CDR3 DNA sequence: TGTGCCAGCAGCCAAGAAGCGGGCGGGACAGGGGTGTACGAGCAGTACTTC.

This clonotype appeared many times. The CDR3: CSARPSSYYNEQFF. The DNA for the CDR3 is TGCAGTGCTAGACCTAGCAGCTACTACAATGAGCAGTTCTTC. This chain connects TRBV20-1 to TRBJ2-1, with D tentatively TRBD2 (5 bases). The V end was cut by 2 bases, the J end by 3 bases, with 11 bases between. The CDR3 is made up of 14 amino acids. Germline values: CDR1 DFQATT, CDR2 SNEGSKA (reference sequence).

This clonotype was found many times. The chain is built from TRBV7-2 and TRBJ2-5; D possibly matches TRBD1 or TRBD2 (6 bases each). V shed 2 bases and J shed 5 bases, with 12 bases lying between them. Germline CDR1 and CDR2: SGHTA and FQGNSA. The CDR3 runs to 14 residues. CDR3 coding DNA: TGTGCCAGCAGCTTACGGGGGCATGGGGAGACCCAGTACTTC. Amino acids: CASSLRGHGETQYF.

In this sample, this clonotype turned up many times. The chain carries TRBV20-1 and TRBJ2-3; D is possibly TRBD2 (6 bases). The CDR3 is 14 residues long. V was clipped by 5 bases and J by 0 bases, with 12 bases between them. CDR1 and CDR2 (germline): DFQATT, SNEGSKA (reference sequence). The CDR3 reads CSAVVADSTDTQYF. In nucleotides, the CDR3 is TGCAGTGCTGTGGTAGCGGATAGCACAGATACGCAGTATTTT.